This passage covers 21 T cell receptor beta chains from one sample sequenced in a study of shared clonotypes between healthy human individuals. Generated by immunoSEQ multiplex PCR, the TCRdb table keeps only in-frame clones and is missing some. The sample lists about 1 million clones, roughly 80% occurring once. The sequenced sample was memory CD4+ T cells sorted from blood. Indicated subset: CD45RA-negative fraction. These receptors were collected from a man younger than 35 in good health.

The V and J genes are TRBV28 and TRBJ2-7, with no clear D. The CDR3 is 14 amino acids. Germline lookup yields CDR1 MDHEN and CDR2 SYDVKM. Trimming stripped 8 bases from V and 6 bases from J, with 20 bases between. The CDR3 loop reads CASPTQTSLLEQYF. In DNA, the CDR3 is TGTGCCAGCCCCACCCAGACGAGCTTACTCGAGCAGTACTTC.

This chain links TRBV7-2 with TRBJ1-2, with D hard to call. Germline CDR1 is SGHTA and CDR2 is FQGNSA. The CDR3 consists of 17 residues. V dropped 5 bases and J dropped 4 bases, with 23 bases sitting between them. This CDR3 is CASSPRGGIKTFYGYTF. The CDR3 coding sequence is TGTGCCAGCAGCCCCCGAGGAGGGATTAAGACATTCTATGGCTACACCTTC.

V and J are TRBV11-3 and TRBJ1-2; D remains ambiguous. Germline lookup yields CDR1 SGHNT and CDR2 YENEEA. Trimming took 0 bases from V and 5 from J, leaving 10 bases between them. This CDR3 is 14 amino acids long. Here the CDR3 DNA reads TGTGCCAGCAGCTTAGATCAATCGGGGTATGGCTACACCTTC. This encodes CASSLDQSGYGYTF.

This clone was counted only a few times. The CDR3 is CASATGGAAGELFF. Here the CDR3 DNA reads TGTGCCAGCGCGACAGGGGGCGCAGCCGGGGAGCTGTTTTTT. The chain joins TRBV28 to TRBJ2-2; 10 positions match TRBD1. Germline V gene sequence: CDR1 MDHEN, CDR2 SYDVKM. There are 14 residues in the CDR3. Trimming removed 8 bases from V and 6 bases from J; junction bases left unmatched: 6.

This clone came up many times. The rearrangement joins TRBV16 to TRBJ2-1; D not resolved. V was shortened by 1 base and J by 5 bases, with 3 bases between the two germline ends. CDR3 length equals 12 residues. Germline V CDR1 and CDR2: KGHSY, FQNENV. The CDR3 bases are TGTGCCAGCAGCCAATGGGACAATGAGCAGTTCTTC. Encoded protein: CASSQWDNEQFF.

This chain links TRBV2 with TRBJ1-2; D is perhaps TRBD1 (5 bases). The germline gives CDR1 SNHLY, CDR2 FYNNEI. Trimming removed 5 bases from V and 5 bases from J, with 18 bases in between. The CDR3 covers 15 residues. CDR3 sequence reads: CASSPPGTESYGYTF. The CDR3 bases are TGTGCCAGCAGTCCTCCCGGGACGGAGAGTTATGGCTACACCTTC.

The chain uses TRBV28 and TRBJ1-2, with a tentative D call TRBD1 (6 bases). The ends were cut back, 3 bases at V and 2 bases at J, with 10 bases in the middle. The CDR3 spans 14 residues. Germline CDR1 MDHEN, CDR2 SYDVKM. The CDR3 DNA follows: TGTGCCAGCAGTTTGGGGGGGCAAAACTATGGCTACACCTTC. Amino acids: CASSLGGQNYGYTF.

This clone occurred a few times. CDR3 coding DNA: TGTGCCAGCAGCTCTTCAGGAGGAAGACTCAATCAGCCCCAGCATTTT. This gives the protein CASSSSGGRLNQPQHF. The rearrangement links TRBV11-2 to TRBJ1-5; D not certain. From germline, CDR1 is SGHAT and CDR2 FQNNGV. This CDR3 comprises 16 residues. V lost 4 bases and J lost 3, with 16 bases in between.

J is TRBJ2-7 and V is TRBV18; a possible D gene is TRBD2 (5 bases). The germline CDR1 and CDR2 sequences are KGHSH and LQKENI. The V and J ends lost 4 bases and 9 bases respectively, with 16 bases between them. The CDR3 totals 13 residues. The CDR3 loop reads CASSQDSGVGQYF. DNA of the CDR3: TGTGCCAGCTCACAGGACTCCGGTGTTGGGCAGTACTTC.

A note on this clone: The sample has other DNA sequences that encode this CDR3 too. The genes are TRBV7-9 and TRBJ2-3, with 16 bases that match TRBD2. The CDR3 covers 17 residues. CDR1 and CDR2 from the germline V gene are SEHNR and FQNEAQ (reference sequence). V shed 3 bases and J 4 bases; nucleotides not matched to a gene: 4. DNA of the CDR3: TGTGCCAGCAGCTTGGGACTAGCGGGAGGGCCCGCAGATACGCAGTATTTT. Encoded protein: CASSLGLAGGPADTQYF. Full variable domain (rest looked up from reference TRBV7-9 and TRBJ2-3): DTGVSQNPRHKITKRGQNVTFRCDPISEHNRLYWYRQTLGQGPEFLTYFQNEAQLEKSRLLSDRFSAERPKGSFSTLEIQRTEQGDSAMYLCASSLGLAGGPADTQYFGPGTRLTVL.

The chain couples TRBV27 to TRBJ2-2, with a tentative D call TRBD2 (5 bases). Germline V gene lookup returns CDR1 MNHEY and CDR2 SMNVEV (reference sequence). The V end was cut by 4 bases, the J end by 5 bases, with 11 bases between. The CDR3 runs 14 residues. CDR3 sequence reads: CASSSDFFTGELFF. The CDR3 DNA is TGTGCCAGCAGTTCGGACTTCTTTACCGGGGAGCTGTTTTTT.

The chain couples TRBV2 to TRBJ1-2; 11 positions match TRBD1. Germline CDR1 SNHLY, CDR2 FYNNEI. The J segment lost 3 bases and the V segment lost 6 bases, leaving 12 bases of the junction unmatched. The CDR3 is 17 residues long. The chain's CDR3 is CASRERTGGITDYGYTF. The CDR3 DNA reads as TGTGCCAGCAGAGAGAGGACAGGGGGCATCACTGACTATGGCTACACCTTC.

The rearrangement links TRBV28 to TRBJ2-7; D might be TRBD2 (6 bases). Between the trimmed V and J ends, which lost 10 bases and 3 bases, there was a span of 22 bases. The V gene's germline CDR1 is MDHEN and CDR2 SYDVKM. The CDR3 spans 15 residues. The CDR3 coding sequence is TGTGCCACCCGGGACTCCCGAACCATTAACTACGAGCAGTACTTC. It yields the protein CATRDSRTINYEQYF.

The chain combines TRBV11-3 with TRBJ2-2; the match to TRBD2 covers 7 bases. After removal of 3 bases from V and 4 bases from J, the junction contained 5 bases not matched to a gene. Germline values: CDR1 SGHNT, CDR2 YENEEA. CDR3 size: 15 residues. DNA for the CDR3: TGTGCCAGCAGCTTTGAGGGAGGGACCACCGGGGAGCTGTTTTTT. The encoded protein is CASSFEGGTTGELFF. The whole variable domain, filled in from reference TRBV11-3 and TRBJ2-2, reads EAGVVQSPRYKIIEKKQPVAFWCNPISGHNTLYWYLQNLGQGPELLIRYENEEAVDDSQLPKDRFSAERLKGVDSTLKIQPAELGDSAVYLCASSFEGGTTGELFFGEGSRLTVL.

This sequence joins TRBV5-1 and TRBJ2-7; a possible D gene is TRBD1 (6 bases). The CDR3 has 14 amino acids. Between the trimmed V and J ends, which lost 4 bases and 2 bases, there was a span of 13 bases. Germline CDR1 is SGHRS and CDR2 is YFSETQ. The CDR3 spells CASSPIGQTYEQYF. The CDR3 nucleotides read TGCGCCAGCAGCCCAATAGGACAGACCTACGAGCAGTACTTC.

The CDR3 coding sequence is TGTGCCAGCAGCTTAGGTACGTGGGCTCGCGTTGGCACAGATACGCAGTATTTT. Translation: CASSLGTWARVGTDTQYF. This chain links TRBV7-6 with TRBJ2-3; no reliable D call. Germline CDR1 reads SGHVS; CDR2 reads FNYEAQ. Deletions cut 1 base from V and 1 base from J, with 18 bases between. This CDR3 has 18 residues.

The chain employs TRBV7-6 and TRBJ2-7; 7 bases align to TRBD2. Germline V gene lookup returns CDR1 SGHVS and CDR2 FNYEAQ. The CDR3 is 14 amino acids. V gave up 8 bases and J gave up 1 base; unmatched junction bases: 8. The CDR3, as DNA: TGTGCCAGCGGGAGGGGCGGGGATTCCTACGAGCAGTACTTC. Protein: CASGRGGDSYEQYF.

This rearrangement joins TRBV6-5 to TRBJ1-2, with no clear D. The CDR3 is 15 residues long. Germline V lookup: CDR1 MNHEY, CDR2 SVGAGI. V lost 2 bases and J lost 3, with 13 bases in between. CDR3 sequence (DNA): TGTGCCAGCAGTTACGCCCGGATCGCGGACTATGGCTACACCTTC. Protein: CASSYARIADYGYTF.

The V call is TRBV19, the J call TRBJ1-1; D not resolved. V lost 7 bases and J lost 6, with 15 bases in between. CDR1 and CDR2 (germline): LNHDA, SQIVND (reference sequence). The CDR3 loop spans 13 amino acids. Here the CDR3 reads CASTPIASPEAFF. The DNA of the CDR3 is TGTGCCAGTACCCCTATAGCCAGTCCTGAAGCTTTCTTT.

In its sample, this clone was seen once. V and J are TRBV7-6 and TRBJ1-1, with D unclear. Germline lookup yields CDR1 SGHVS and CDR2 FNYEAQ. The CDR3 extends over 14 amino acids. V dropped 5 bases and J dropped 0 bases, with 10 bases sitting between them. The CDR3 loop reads CASSPTNMNTEAFF. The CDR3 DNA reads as TGTGCCAGCAGCCCGACAAACATGAACACTGAAGCTTTCTTT. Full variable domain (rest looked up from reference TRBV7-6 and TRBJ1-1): GAGVSQSPRYKVTKRGQDVALRCDPISGHVSLYWYRQALGQGPEFLTYFNYEAQQDKSGLPNDRFSAERPEGSISTLTIQRTEQRDSAMYRCASSPTNMNTEAFFGQGTRLTVV.

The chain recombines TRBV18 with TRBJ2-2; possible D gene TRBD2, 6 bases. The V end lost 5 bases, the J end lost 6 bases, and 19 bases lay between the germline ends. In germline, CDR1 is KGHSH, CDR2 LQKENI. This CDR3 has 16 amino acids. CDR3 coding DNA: TGTGCCAGCTCAGCACTAGCCTTAAAGGTCGCCGGGGAGCTGTTTTTT. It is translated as CASSALALKVAGELFF.